This record looks at one TCR beta chain sequence and its context. The target antigen is unknown. Germline assignment: CDR1 SGHKS and CDR2 YYEKEE (reference sequence). The V and J ends lost 1 base and 4 bases, in that order; junction bases with no gene match: 2. The CDR3 sequence is 14 residues long. The PCR contained 60 Vbeta and 13 Jbeta primers. Profiling relied on immunoSEQ multiplex PCR, and the TCRdb table lists in-frame clones only, not all of them. The sample consists of around 150,000 clones, just over 65% of them appearing once. This sample is drawn from a study of cytomegalovirus exposure and HLA in healthy donors. Regarding the study as a whole: An analysis that was carried out later associated some 17,000 TCR beta sequences with HLA alleles at 0.05 false discovery rate. Most sequenced TCRs were rare (though some public TCRs occurred in many donors). When the data were analyzed later, several of the most significant clusters appeared to be linked to common viral pathogens.

The sequenced material came from PBMCs. This chain joins TRBV5-5 and TRBJ1-2, with TRBD1 matching 9 bases. The TCR comes from a woman in her fifties or sixties in good health and CMV-seronegative. CDR3 in amino acids: CASSLTGGGYGYTF. DNA for the CDR3: TGTGCCAGCAGCTTGACAGGGGGCGGCTATGGCTACACCTTC.